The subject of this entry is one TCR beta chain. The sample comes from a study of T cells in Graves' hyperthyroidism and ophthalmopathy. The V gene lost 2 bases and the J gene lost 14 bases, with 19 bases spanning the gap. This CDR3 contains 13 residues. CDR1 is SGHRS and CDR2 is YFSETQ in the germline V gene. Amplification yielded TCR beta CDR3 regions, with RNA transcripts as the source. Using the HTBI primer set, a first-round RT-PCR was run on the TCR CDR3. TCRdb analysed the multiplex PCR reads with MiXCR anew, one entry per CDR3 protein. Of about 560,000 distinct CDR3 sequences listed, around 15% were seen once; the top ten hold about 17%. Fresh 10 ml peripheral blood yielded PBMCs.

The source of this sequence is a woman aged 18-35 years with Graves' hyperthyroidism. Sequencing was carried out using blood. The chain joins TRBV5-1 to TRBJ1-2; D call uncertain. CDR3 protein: CASSFAQREENTF. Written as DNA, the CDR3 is TGCGCCAGCAGCTTCGCCCAGAGGGAGGAAAATACCTTC.